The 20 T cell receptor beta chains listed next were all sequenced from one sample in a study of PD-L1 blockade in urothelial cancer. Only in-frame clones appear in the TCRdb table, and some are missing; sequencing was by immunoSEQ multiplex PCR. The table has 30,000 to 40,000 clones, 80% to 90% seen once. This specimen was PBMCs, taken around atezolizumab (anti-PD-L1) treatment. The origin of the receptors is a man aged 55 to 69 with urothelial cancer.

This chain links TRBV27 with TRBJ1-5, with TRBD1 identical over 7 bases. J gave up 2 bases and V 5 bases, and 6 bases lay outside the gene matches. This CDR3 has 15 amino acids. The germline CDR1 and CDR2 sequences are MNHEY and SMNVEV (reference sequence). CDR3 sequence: CASSRQGLGNQPQHF. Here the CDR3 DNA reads TGTGCCAGCAGTCGACAGGGTTTGGGCAATCAGCCCCAGCATTTT.

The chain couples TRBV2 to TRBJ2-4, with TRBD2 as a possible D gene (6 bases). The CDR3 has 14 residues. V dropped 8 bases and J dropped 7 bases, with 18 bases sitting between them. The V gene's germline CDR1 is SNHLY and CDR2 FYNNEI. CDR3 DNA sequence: TGTGCCAGCTCTGCGGGGTTGACTGGCAACATTCAGTACTTC. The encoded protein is CASSAGLTGNIQYF.

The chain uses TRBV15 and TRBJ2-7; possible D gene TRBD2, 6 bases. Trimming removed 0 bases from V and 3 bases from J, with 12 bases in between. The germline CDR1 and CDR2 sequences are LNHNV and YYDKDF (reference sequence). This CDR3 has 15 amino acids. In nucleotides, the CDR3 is TGTGCCACCAGCAGAGATCTGCGGGGACGCTACGAGCAGTACTTC. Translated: CATSRDLRGRYEQYF.

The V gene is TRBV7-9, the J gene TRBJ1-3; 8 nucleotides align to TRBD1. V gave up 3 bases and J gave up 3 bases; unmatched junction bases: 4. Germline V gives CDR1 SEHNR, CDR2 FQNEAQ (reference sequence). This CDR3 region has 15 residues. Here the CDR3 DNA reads TGTGCCAGCAGCTTCGAGACAGGGGTTGGAAACACCATATATTTT. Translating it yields CASSFETGVGNTIYF.

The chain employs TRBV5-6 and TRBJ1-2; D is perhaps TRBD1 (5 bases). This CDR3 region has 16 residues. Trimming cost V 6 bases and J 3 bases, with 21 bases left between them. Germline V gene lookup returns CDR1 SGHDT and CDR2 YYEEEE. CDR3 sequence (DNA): TGTGCCAGCATCAACCGCTCGCCCGGGACTCACTATGGCTACACCTTC. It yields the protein CASINRSPGTHYGYTF.

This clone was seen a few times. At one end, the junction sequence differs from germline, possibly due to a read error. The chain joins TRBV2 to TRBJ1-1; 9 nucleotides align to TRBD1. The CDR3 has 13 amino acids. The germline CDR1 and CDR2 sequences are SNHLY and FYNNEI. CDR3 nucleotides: TGTGCCAGCAGTGAAGCGATGGGGACAGGGCGTGACTTT. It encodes CASSEAMGTGRDF.

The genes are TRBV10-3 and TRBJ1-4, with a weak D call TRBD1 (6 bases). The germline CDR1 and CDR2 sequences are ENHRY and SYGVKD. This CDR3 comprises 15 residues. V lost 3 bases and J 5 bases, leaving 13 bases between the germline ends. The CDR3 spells CAISDSGGANEKLFF. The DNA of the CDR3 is TGTGCCATCAGTGATTCGGGGGGCGCGAATGAAAAACTGTTTTTT.

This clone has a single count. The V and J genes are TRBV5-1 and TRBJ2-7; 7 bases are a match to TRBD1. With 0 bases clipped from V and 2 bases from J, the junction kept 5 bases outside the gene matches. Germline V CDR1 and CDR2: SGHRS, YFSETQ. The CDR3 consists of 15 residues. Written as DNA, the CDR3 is TGCGCCAGCAGCTTGGACCCGGGACAGACCTACGAGCAGTACTTC. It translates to CASSLDPGQTYEQYF.

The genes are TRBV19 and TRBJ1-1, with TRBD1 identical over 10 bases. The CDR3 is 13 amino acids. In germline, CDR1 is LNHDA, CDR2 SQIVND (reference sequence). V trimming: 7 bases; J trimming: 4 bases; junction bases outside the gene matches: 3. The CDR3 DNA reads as TGTGCCAGTACCCGGACAGGGGGCACTGAAGCTTTCTTT. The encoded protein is CASTRTGGTEAFF.

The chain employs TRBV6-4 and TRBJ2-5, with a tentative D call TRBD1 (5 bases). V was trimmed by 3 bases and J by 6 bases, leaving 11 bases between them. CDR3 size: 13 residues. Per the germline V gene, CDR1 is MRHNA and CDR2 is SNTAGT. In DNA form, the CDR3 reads TGTGCCAGCAGTGAAGGGGAAACGAAGACCCAGTACTTC. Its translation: CASSEGETKTQYF.

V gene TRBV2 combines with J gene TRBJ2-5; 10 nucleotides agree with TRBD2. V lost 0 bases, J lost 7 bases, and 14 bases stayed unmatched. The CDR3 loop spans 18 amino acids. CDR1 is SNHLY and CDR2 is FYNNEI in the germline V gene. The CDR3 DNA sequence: TGTGCCAGCAGTGAAGCTCTCCTTAGCGGGAGGACCAACAGGACCCAGTACTTC. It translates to CASSEALLSGRTNRTQYF.

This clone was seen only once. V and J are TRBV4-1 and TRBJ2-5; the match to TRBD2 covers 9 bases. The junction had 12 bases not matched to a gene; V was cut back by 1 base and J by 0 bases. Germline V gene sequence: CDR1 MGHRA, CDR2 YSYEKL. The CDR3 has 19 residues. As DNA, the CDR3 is TGCGCCAGCAGCCAAGCCCCCGGCAGGGCTAGCGGGGACCAAGAGACCCAGTACTTC. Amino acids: CASSQAPGRASGDQETQYF.

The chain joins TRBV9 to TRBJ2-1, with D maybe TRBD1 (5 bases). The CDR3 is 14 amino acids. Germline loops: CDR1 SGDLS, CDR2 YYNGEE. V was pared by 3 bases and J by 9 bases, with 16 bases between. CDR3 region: CASSAQGRGSEQFF. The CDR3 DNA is TGTGCCAGCAGCGCCCAGGGTAGGGGCAGTGAGCAGTTCTTC. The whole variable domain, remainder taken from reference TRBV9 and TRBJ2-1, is DSGVTQTPKHLITATGQRVTLRCSPRSGDLSVYWYQQSLDQGLQFLIQYYNGEERAKGNILERFSAQQFPDLHSELNLSSLELGDSALYFCASSAQGRGSEQFFGPGTRLTVL.

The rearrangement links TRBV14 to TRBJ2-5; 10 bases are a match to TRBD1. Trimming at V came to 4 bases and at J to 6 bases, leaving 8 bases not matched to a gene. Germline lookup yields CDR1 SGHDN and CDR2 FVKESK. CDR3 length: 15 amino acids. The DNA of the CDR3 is TGTGCCAGCAGCCGGACGACAGGGGGCGTTCAGACCCAGTACTTC. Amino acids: CASSRTTGGVQTQYF.

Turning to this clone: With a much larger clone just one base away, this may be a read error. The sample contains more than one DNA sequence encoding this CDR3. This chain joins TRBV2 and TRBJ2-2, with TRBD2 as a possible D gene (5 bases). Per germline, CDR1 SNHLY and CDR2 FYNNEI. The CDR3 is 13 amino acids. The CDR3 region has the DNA TGTGCCAGCAGACAGACTAAAACCGGAGAGCTGTTTTTT. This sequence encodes CASRQTKTGELFF.

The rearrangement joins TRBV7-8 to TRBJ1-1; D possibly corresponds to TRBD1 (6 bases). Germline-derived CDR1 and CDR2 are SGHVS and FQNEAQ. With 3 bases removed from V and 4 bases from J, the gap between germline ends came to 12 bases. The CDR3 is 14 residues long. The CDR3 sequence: CASSFGGASTEAFF. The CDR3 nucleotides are TGTGCCAGCAGCTTTGGGGGCGCGAGCACTGAAGCTTTCTTT.

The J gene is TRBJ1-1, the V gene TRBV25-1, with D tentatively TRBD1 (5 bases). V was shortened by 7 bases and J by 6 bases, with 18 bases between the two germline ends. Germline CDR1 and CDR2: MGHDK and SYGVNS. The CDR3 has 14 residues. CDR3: CASKPTPLGAEAFF. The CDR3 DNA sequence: TGTGCCAGCAAACCAACCCCTCTAGGGGCTGAAGCTTTCTTT.

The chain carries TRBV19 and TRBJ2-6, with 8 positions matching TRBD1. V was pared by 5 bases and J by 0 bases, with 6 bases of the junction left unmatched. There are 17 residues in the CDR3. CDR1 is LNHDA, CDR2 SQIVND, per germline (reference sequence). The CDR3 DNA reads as TGTGCCAGTAGTTTCGGGACAGGAAGCTCTGGGGCCAACGTCCTGACTTTC. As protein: CASSFGTGSSGANVLTF.

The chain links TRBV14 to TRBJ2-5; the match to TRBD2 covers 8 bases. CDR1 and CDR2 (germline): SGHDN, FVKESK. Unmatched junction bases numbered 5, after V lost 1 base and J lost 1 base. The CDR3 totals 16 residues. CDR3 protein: CASSQGLALFQETQYF. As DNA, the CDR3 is TGTGCCAGCAGCCAAGGACTAGCGCTTTTCCAAGAGACCCAGTACTTC. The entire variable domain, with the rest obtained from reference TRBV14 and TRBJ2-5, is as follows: EAGVTQFPSHSVIEKGQTVTLRCDPISGHDNLYWYRRVMGKEIKFLLHFVKESKQDESGMPNNRFLAERTGGTYSTLKVQPAELEDSGVYFCASSQGLALFQETQYFGPGTRLLVL.

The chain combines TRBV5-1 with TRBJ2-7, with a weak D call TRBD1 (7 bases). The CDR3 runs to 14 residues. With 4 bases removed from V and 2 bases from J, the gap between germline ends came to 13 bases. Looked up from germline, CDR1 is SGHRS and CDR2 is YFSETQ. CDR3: CASSPQGGAYEQYF. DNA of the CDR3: TGCGCCAGCAGCCCCCAGGGGGGAGCCTACGAGCAGTACTTC.